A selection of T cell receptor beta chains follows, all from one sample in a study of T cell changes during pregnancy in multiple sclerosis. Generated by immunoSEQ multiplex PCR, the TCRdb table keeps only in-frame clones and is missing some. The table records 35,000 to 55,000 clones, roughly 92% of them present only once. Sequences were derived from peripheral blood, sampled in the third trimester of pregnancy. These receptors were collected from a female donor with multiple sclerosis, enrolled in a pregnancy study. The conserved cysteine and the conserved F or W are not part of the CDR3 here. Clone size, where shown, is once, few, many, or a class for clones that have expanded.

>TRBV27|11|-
ASSRLAGETQY
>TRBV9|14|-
ASSGRTSRTYNEQF
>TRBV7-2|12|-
ASSLAQAPRPLH
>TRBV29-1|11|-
SVGGRYTDTQY
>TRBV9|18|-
ASSGYHARTGNYSNQPQH
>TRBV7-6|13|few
ASSLVVGGTGELF
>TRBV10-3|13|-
AISGLAGGTDTQY
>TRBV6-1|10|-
ASSDRGAEAF
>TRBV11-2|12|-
ASSYGQANTEAF
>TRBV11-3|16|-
ASSLLGTSGILHNEQF
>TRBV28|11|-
ATPITGGYGYT
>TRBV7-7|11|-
ASSDRVANEQF
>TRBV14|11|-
ASNLGAGNTIY